Included here is one TCR beta chain sequence, with context. What it binds is unknown. The donors comprised healthy bone marrow donors. Trimming shortened V by 4 bases and J by 1 base, and 14 bases separated the two germline ends. This CDR3 region has 15 residues. Germline CDR1 SGHRS, CDR2 YFSETQ. With 60 Vbeta and 13 Jbeta primers, the PCR was carried out. The assay was immunoSEQ multiplex PCR, and TCRdb's table has in-frame clones only and misses some. The sample lists some 140,000 clones, approximately 82% occurring once. This sample stems from a study of cytomegalovirus exposure and HLA in healthy donors. In the study overall: An earlier analysis identified 110 million or so unique TCR beta sequences in 150 million to 200 million T cells. From donors who were HLA-typed, an early data release held approximately 91 million unique TCRs.

Study-level findings and limits: A later analysis showed TCR association rates differing by HLA locus, peaking at DRB1 and lowest at HLA-C.

This receptor was obtained from a man aged 35-49 years in good health and CMV-seronegative. The V gene is TRBV5-1, the J gene TRBJ1-1, with unresolved D. The sample comprised PBMCs. CDR3 sequence reads: CASSARSHANTEAFF. CDR3 bases: TGCGCCAGCAGCGCCCGGTCCCATGCGAACACTGAAGCTTTCTTT.